This TCR beta chain was captured by sequencing in a study of T cell repertoires in cytomegalovirus infection. Study overall: Public TCR beta signatures marked donors with CMV infection and the matching HLA.

Germline V gene sequence: CDR1 DFQATT, CDR2 SNEGSKA (reference sequence). V gave up 0 bases and J gave up 0 bases, with 6 bases separating them. CDR3 length equals 14 residues. As for this clonotype: Antigen unknown.

TCRdb called the reads again in MiXCR, with one record for every CDR3 protein. The sample holds about 130,000 distinct CDR3 sequences, 24% seen once. The sample taken for sequencing was PBMCs, sequenced either directly or after in vitro stimulation (not recorded which). This chain joins TRBV20-1 and TRBJ1-5; the D is unclear. This clonotype was sampled from a human donor in good health (CMV status not recorded). Some clones in this sample may be carry-over from other donors' samples. For the CDR3, the DNA is TGCAGTGCTAGAGATCGTCATAGCAATCAGCCCCAGCATTTT. Protein: CSARDRHSNQPQHF.